Below are 30 T cell receptor beta chains sequenced from a single sample in a study of T cells after yellow fever vaccination. A single record per CDR3 protein comes from TCRdb applying MiXCR to the 5' RACE reads. The table records some 9,600 distinct CDR3 sequences, around 4.8% of them present only once. Specimen: PBMCs, either bulk or a sorted T-cell subset (CD4+, CD8+, memory, or dextramer-sorted; not recorded which), collected around 15 days after the first yellow fever vaccination. The receptors derive from a man younger than 35 who received the YFV17D yellow fever vaccine.

This clonotype is termed medium-sized. The genes are TRBV7-6 and TRBJ2-2; 7 nucleotides match TRBD1. Germline CDR1 and CDR2: SGHVS and FNYEAQ. This CDR3 comprises 14 residues. V gave up 4 bases and J gave up 4 bases; unmatched junction bases: 3. CDR3 sequence: CASSWDRTTGELFF. The CDR3 nucleotides are TGTGCCAGCAGCTGGGACAGAACCACCGGGGAGCTGTTTTTT.

At least ten counts were recorded for this clonotype. The rearrangement uses TRBV18 and TRBJ1-4; a possible D gene is TRBD1 (5 bases). V lost 6 bases and J 4 bases, leaving 9 bases between the germline ends. CDR1 is KGHSH, CDR2 LQKENI, per germline. The CDR3 length is 13 residues. The CDR3 reads CASSPGNNEKLFF. CDR3 DNA sequence: TGTGCCAGCTCGCCAGGGAATAATGAAAAACTGTTTTTT.

Many counts were recorded for this clonotype. The J gene is TRBJ1-6, the V gene TRBV4-3; D ambiguous. From germline, CDR1 is LGHNA and CDR2 YSLEER. The V end lost 2 bases, the J end lost 13 bases, and 18 bases lay between the germline ends. The CDR3 has 15 residues. CDR3 in amino acids: CASSQLVSAIHPLHF. The CDR3 DNA sequence: TGCGCCAGCAGCCAACTAGTATCCGCCATTCACCCCCTCCACTTT.

This clonotype showed up many times. V usage is TRBV5-6 and J usage is TRBJ2-5; D remains unclear. This CDR3 is built from 12 residues. Trimming cost V 7 bases and J 7 bases, with 14 bases left between them. Germline V CDR1 and CDR2: SGHDT, YYEEEE. The CDR3 DNA reads as TGTGCCAGCGGAAGAACTTCGGGGACCCAGTACTTC. It is translated as CASGRTSGTQYF. Complete variable domain (other parts from reference TRBV5-6 and TRBJ2-5): DAGVTQSPTHLIKTRGQQVTLRCSPKSGHDTVSWYQQALGQGPQFIFQYYEEEERQRGNFPDRFSGHQFPNYSSELNVNALLLGDSALYLCASGRTSGTQYFGPGTRLLVL.

This clonotype was recorded many times. The chain uses TRBV20-1 and TRBJ2-5; D might be TRBD2 (5 bases). The CDR3 extends over 11 amino acids. The V end was cut by 7 bases, the J end by 5 bases, with 11 bases between. Germline CDR1 reads DFQATT; CDR2 reads SNEGSKA (reference sequence). CDR3 amino acids: CSVLPGETQYF. CDR3 nucleotides: TGCAGTGTTCTCCCGGGGGAGACCCAGTACTTC.

This clonotype came up many times. The chain joins TRBV6-1 to TRBJ1-2; D remains unclear. V was trimmed by 6 bases and J by 2 bases, leaving 19 bases between them. CDR1 and CDR2 (germline): MNHNS, SASEGT. This CDR3 comprises 16 residues. CDR3: CASRTDRRNSNYGYTF. The CDR3 DNA reads TGTGCCAGCAGGACGGATAGGAGGAATTCGAACTATGGCTACACCTTC.

Ten or more counts support this clonotype. The chain joins TRBV5-1 to TRBJ1-6, with 8 positions matching TRBD1. CDR1 is SGHRS, CDR2 YFSETQ, per germline. Trimming took 5 bases from V and 9 from J; bases not matched to a gene: 7. The CDR3 runs to 14 residues. In nucleotides, the CDR3 is TGCGCCAGCAGTCACGACAGGGGACGTTCACCCCTCCACTTT. It translates to CASSHDRGRSPLHF. Supplemented by reference TRBV5-1 and TRBJ1-6, the full variable domain reads KAGVTQTPRYLIKTRGQQVTLSCSPISGHRSVSWYQQTPGQGLQFLFEYFSETQRNKGNFPGRFSGRQFSNSRSEMNVSTLELGDSALYLCASSHDRGRSPLHFGNGTRLTVT.

By sample share, this clonotype is medium-sized. The J gene is TRBJ2-5, the V gene TRBV12-3 or TRBV12-4, with D possibly matching TRBD2 (5 bases). This CDR3 comprises 13 residues. V was trimmed by 4 bases and J by 5 bases, leaving 11 bases between them. The CDR3 nucleotides read TGTGCCAGCAGTTCAAATAGCGTGGAGACCCAGTACTTC. Its protein product is CASSSNSVETQYF.

This clonotype came up many times. The chain joins TRBV7-2 to TRBJ1-1; the D gene is possibly TRBD1 (6 bases). The CDR3 totals 13 residues. V was cut by 5 bases and J by 7 bases, with 14 bases left in between. Germline V gives CDR1 SGHTA, CDR2 FQGNSA. CDR3 protein: CASSDGGVLEAFF. The CDR3 region has the DNA TGTGCCAGCAGCGACGGGGGCGTCCTTGAAGCTTTCTTT.

This clonotype was counted at least ten times. This chain links TRBV5-1 with TRBJ1-2, with D possibly matching TRBD1 (5 bases). Trimming removed 4 bases from V and 4 bases from J, with 11 bases in between. This CDR3 spans 13 amino acids. Germline V gives CDR1 SGHRS, CDR2 YFSETQ. CDR3 region: CASSPGTPYGYTF. CDR3 nucleotides: TGCGCCAGCAGCCCCGGGACTCCCTATGGCTACACCTTC.

This clonotype was seen repeatedly, ten times or more. The V call is TRBV15, the J call TRBJ2-5; D is possibly TRBD1 (6 bases). The CDR3 spans 13 residues. Trimming stripped 5 bases from V and 1 base from J, with 8 bases between. CDR1 is LNHNV, CDR2 YYDKDF, per germline (reference sequence). The CDR3 DNA is TGTGCCACCAGCCGGACAGTCCAAGAGACCCAGTACTTC. Translated: CATSRTVQETQYF.

This clonotype was observed at least ten times. The J gene is TRBJ2-2, the V gene TRBV6-5, with D uncertain. This CDR3 contains 16 residues. Trimming shortened V by 5 bases and J by 6 bases, and 19 bases separated the two germline ends. Germline-derived CDR1 and CDR2 are MNHEY and SVGAGI. This chain's CDR3 is CASSPGRIARPGELFF. The CDR3 DNA reads TGTGCCAGCAGTCCTGGCCGGATAGCCCGGCCCGGGGAGCTGTTTTTT.

This clonotype was picked up many times. An end of the junction does not agree with germline; a read error may underlie this. This chain joins TRBV7-7 and TRBJ2-5; 8 positions agree with TRBD2. Germline V gene data show CDR1 as SSHAT and CDR2 as FNYEAQ (reference sequence). The CDR3 contains 17 residues. In DNA form, the CDR3 reads TGTGCTAGCAGCGACCGGGGGGGACTAGAGATCCAAGAGACCCAGTACTTC. Its translation: CASSDRGGLEIQETQYF.

In its sample, this clonotype is medium-sized (0.01 to 0.1%). The chain recombines TRBV20-1 with TRBJ2-7, with 7 nucleotides matching TRBD1. CDR1 is DFQATT and CDR2 is SNEGSKA in the germline V gene (reference sequence). The CDR3 sequence is 13 residues long. V shed 7 bases, J shed 2 bases, and the junction held 8 bases outside the gene matches. CDR3 in DNA: TGCAGTGGGACGAGACAGGGTGCCTACGAGCAGTACTTC. Translated: CSGTRQGAYEQYF.

This clonotype was observed at least ten times. This chain connects TRBV6-5 to TRBJ1-1; 8 bases fit TRBD1. The germline V gene encodes CDR1 MNHEY and CDR2 SVGAGI. V lost 6 bases and J lost 8; bases outside the gene matches: 11. The length of the CDR3 is 14 residues. DNA of the CDR3: TGTGCCAGCAGACCCGACAGGGGCCGGGGGGAAGCTTTCTTT. Translation: CASRPDRGRGEAFF.

This clonotype was seen at least ten times. The rearrangement uses TRBV5-4 and TRBJ2-1; TRBD2 matches 9 bases. Germline V CDR1 and CDR2: SGHNT, YYREEE (reference sequence). V gave up 6 bases and J gave up 6 bases; unmatched junction bases: 7. The CDR3 contains 14 residues. CDR3 coding DNA: TGTGCCAGCATGCCGGGACTAGCCGCCAATGAGCAGTTCTTC. Translated, it gives CASMPGLAANEQFF.

By sample share, this clonotype is medium-sized. The chain recombines TRBV5-6 with TRBJ2-7, with D unresolved. Germline CDR1 reads SGHDT; CDR2 reads YYEEEE. The CDR3 length is 14 residues. The V gene lost 0 bases and the J gene lost 4 bases, with 11 bases spanning the gap. CDR3 region: CASSLGRTGYEQYF. The CDR3 DNA is TGTGCCAGCAGCTTGGGCCGGACGGGTTACGAGCAGTACTTC.

This clonotype was picked up many times. This chain joins TRBV5-1 and TRBJ1-2; a possible D gene is TRBD1 (5 bases). V shed 4 bases and J shed 0 bases, with 7 bases lying between them. The CDR3 sequence is 13 residues long. From germline, CDR1 is SGHRS and CDR2 YFSETQ. This CDR3 reads CASSGGANYGYTF. The CDR3 bases are TGCGCCAGCAGCGGGGGGGCTAACTATGGCTACACCTTC. Looking up the rest from reference TRBV5-1 and TRBJ1-2 gives the full variable domain: KAGVTQTPRYLIKTRGQQVTLSCSPISGHRSVSWYQQTPGQGLQFLFEYFSETQRNKGNFPGRFSGRQFSNSRSEMNVSTLELGDSALYLCASSGGANYGYTFGSGTRLTVV.

This clonotype was recorded at least ten times. This chain uses TRBV5-6 with TRBJ2-5; D possibly matches TRBD1 or TRBD2 (5 bases each). The CDR3 is 13 amino acids. The V gene lost 4 bases and the J gene lost 2 bases, with 9 bases spanning the gap. CDR1 and CDR2 from the germline V gene are SGHDT and YYEEEE. The CDR3 DNA is TGTGCCAGCAGCCCGGGACCTCAAGAGACCCAGTACTTC. As protein: CASSPGPQETQYF.

This clonotype was counted a single time. CDR3 sequence: CACSKQLAGGETGELFF. DNA of the CDR3: TGTGCCTGCTCCAAGCAGCTTGCAGGGGGAGAGACCGGGGAGCTGTTTTTT. The V and J genes are TRBV12-5 and TRBJ2-2, with 7 positions matching TRBD1. Germline V gene sequence: CDR1 LGHNT, CDR2 FRNRAP. The CDR3 extends over 17 amino acids.

This clonotype was observed at least ten times. The chain links TRBV27 to TRBJ2-1; no reliable D call. Germline V lookup: CDR1 MNHEY, CDR2 SMNVEV (reference sequence). V lost 4 bases and J lost 0, with 10 bases in between. The CDR3 sequence is 15 residues long. CDR3 in amino acids: CASSSLASSYNEQFF. In nucleotides, the CDR3 is TGTGCCAGCAGTTCACTTGCCAGCTCCTACAATGAGCAGTTCTTC.

This clonotype is termed medium-sized. The CDR3 loop reads CASSGTAQETQYF. CDR3 in DNA: TGCGCCAGCAGCGGGACAGCGCAAGAGACCCAGTACTTC. The chain carries TRBV5-1 and TRBJ2-5, with 7 bases identical to TRBD1. The CDR3 length is 13 residues. Germline CDR1 reads SGHRS; CDR2 reads YFSETQ. With 4 bases clipped from V and 2 bases from J, the junction kept 2 bases outside the gene matches.

At least ten counts were recorded for this clonotype. The chain combines TRBV18 with TRBJ1-2; D gene ambiguous. Germline assignment: CDR1 KGHSH and CDR2 LQKENI. This CDR3 comprises 13 residues. Trimming shortened V by 3 bases and J by 3 bases, and 8 bases separated the two germline ends. The CDR3 reads CASSPDEYYGYTF. CDR3 nucleotide sequence: TGTGCCAGCTCACCCGACGAATACTATGGCTACACCTTC.

By sample share, this clonotype is medium-sized. The V gene is TRBV4-3, the J gene TRBJ2-1; D is perhaps TRBD2 (5 bases). The CDR3 is 17 residues long. Germline CDR1 LGHNA, CDR2 YSLEER. V lost 0 bases to trimming and J lost 4 bases, with 16 bases between them. The DNA for the CDR3 is TGCGCCAGCAGCCAAGATGGGGTCAGCTGGGAGTACAATGAGCAGTTCTTC. Its translation: CASSQDGVSWEYNEQFF.

By share, this clonotype ranks as medium-sized. The chain recombines TRBV5-1 with TRBJ2-5, with 8 bases matching TRBD2. Losses at the gene ends were 6 bases for V and 5 bases for J; bases not matched to a gene: 6. Germline values: CDR1 SGHRS, CDR2 YFSETQ. CDR3 length: 13 residues. The CDR3 spells CASIPSGSETQYF. The CDR3 nucleotides are TGCGCCAGCATTCCTAGCGGGTCGGAGACCCAGTACTTC.

This clonotype was observed at least ten times. CDR3 sequence (DNA): TGCGCCAGCAGCTTTACACCCGGCGGCGAGCAGTACGTC. Amino acids: CASSFTPGGEQYV. This chain uses TRBV5-1 with TRBJ2-7; D is uncertain. The CDR3 spans 13 residues. Trimming stripped 2 bases from V and 6 bases from J, with 12 bases between. Germline CDR1 reads SGHRS; CDR2 reads YFSETQ.

This clonotype is deemed medium-sized. The gene calls are TRBV29-1 and TRBJ2-7, with D possibly being TRBD1 or TRBD2 (5 bases each). The CDR3 is 12 residues long. The V end lost 7 bases, the J end lost 5 bases, and 15 bases lay between the germline ends. Per the germline V gene, CDR1 is SQVTM and CDR2 is ANQGSEA. The CDR3 region has the DNA TGCAGCGCAGCCGGGACCTCAGACGAGCAGTACTTC. It codes for CSAAGTSDEQYF.

This clonotype was recorded at least ten times. This rearrangement joins TRBV21-1 to TRBJ1-4. TRBV21-1 is assigned pseudogene status. There are 16 residues in the CDR3. CDR3 protein: CASSKEDRPLNEKLFF. DNA for the CDR3: TGTGCCAGCAGCAAAGAGGATCGGCCGCTGAATGAAAAACTGTTTTTT.

Many counts were recorded for this clonotype. The DNA for the CDR3 is TGTGCCAGCTCACCGACTCTACACTATGGCTACACCTTC. Amino acid sequence: CASSPTLHYGYTF. The chain uses TRBV18 and TRBJ1-2, with D unresolved. The V gene's germline CDR1 is KGHSH and CDR2 LQKENI. V was pared by 3 bases and J by 3 bases, with 8 bases between. The CDR3 length is 13 residues. Together with reference TRBV18 and TRBJ1-2, the CDR3 gives the full variable domain: NAGVMQNPRHLVRRRGQEARLRCSPMKGHSHVYWYRQLPEEGLKFMVYLQKENIIDESGMPKERFSAEFPKEGPSILRIQQVVRGDSAAYFCASSPTLHYGYTFGSGTRLTVV.

This clonotype was found many times. This chain links TRBV20-1 with TRBJ1-4; D is uncertain. Germline CDR1 is DFQATT and CDR2 is SNEGSKA (reference sequence). The CDR3 loop spans 13 amino acids. The V end was cut by 3 bases, the J end by 3 bases, with 8 bases between. Here the CDR3 reads CSASGSPNEKLFF. CDR3 DNA: TGCAGTGCTAGTGGGTCTCCTAATGAAAAACTGTTTTTT.